This TCR beta chain is drawn from a study of T cell repertoires in cytomegalovirus infection. Across the whole study: CMV infection and matching HLA type were both indicated by public TCR beta signatures.

TCRdb re-analysed the reads in MiXCR, keeping a single row per CDR3 protein. Of some 800,000 distinct CDR3 sequences in the sample, about 33% were seen once. V lost 0 bases to trimming and J lost 4 bases, with 13 bases between them. The CDR3 length is 15 residues. The germline CDR1 and CDR2 sequences are MNHNS and SASEGT. Comments on this clonotype: Its antigen is still unknown.

This chain connects TRBV6-1 to TRBJ2-7; tentatively, D is TRBD1 (5 bases). This TCR was recovered from a human donor in good health (CMV status not recorded). Some clones in this sample may be carry-over from other donors' samples. The sample was cultured CD8+ T cells from PBMCs, taken from culture after CMV antigen stimulation. This CDR3 is CASSEAIGVRYEQYV. Here the CDR3 DNA reads TGTGCCAGCAGTGAAGCGATAGGGGTGAGGTACGAGCAGTACGTC.